Listed below are T cell receptor beta chains from one sample, sequenced in a study of metastatic and nonmetastatic thyroid tumors. TCRdb re-called clones via MiXCR from the PCR reads. The data hold around 23,000 clones, with around 26% observed a single time. The sequenced sample was blood. The origin of the receptors is a male donor with papillary thyroid cancer or a benign thyroid nodule (not recorded which). Some clones in this sample may be carry-over from other donors' samples. CDR3s include the opening cysteine and the closing phenylalanine or tryptophan. The D gene is left open where the match is weak. Clone sizes are given selectively: once, few, many, or a class where the clone is expanded.

v_call	clone_size	d_call	j_call	cdr3_aa	cdr3_nt
TRBV7-8	-	TRBD1	TRBJ2-7	CASSSEGQFNYELYF	TGTGCCAGCAGCTCAGAGGGACAGTTTAACTACGAGCTGTACTTC
TRBV27	many	TRBD1	TRBJ1-5	CASRRGPPQHF	TGTGCCAGCCGTAGGGGGCCGCCCCAGCATTTT
TRBV12-3/TRBV12-4	many	-	TRBJ2-7	CASTSRQGRYEQYF	TGTGCCAGCACCTCCCGCCAGGGTCGTTACGAGCAGTACTTC
TRBV5-1	many	-	TRBJ2-3	CASSLGERVATSTDTQYF	TGCGCCAGCAGCTTGGGGGAAAGGGTTGCTACTAGCACAGATACGCAGTATTTT
TRBV28	-	-	TRBJ1-1	CASSRATDAFF	TGTGCCAGCAGTCGGGCCACTGACGCTTTCTTT
TRBV28	medium-sized	TRBD1	TRBJ2-7	CASSVISGTGIYPQYF	TGTGCCAGCAGTGTCATTTCCGGGACAGGAATATATCCGCAGTACTTC
TRBV19	medium-sized	TRBD1	TRBJ2-7	CASGQGAVPYEQYF	TGTGCCAGTGGACAGGGGGCGGTTCCCTACGAGCAGTACTTC
TRBV19	-	TRBD1	TRBJ2-5	CASSIPGQGVETQYF	TGTGCCAGTAGTATCCCGGGACAGGGGGTAGAGACCCAGTACTTC
TRBV20-1	many	-	TRBJ1-1	CSAKLWRTLNTEAFF	TGCAGTGCAAAACTCTGGAGGACACTGAACACTGAAGCTTTCTTT
TRBV12-5	medium-sized	TRBD1	TRBJ2-1	CASALRTGGSSYNEQFF	TGTGCTAGTGCCTTAAGGACAGGGGGGAGTTCCTACAATGAGCAGTTCTTC
TRBV11-1	-	-	TRBJ2-7	CASGQAHSYEQYF	TGTGCCAGCGGGCAGGCACACTCCTACGAGCAGTACTTC
TRBV6-1	-	TRBD2	TRBJ2-7	CASSRWTSVNNEQYF	TGTGCCAGCAGTCGGTGGACTAGCGTAAACAATGAGCAGTACTTC
TRBV11-2	-	-	TRBJ1-2	CASSLGFQGIDGYTF	TGTGCCAGCAGCTTAGGTTTTCAGGGGATTGATGGCTACACCTTC
TRBV20-1	-	TRBD2	TRBJ2-7	CSVPPDQRGAEQYF	TGCAGCGTTCCGCCGGACCAGCGGGGGGCCGAGCAGTACTTC
TRBV27	medium-sized	-	TRBJ2-2	CASTLGSPDTGELFF	TGTGCCAGCACCCTTGGGAGCCCGGACACCGGGGAGCTGTTTTTT
TRBV5-1	many	-	TRBJ2-1	CASSLAGAGRRGEQFF	TGCGCCAGCAGCTTGGCCGGGGCAGGGAGGCGAGGTGAGCAGTTCTTC